The T cell receptor beta chain described here comes from a study of response to subunit inactivated influenza vaccine. The study, taken as a whole, reports: With each seasonal influenza vaccination, the authors suggested, few new T cells are recruited.

TCRdb re-derived calls from the RT-PCR reads in MiXCR, one entry per CDR3 protein. The sample yields 800,000 to 1,000,000 distinct CDR3 sequences, 20% to 25% seen once. On this clonotype itself: Its specificity is unknown.

The receptor was isolated from a man aged 45-60 years who received an inactivated influenza vaccine. This material consisted of PBMCs from blood, taken 4 to 6 days after vaccination.

CDR3 sequence: CASTIGPRFGEKLFF. The CDR3 DNA reads as TGTGCCAGCACCATCGGACCGAGGTTTGGGGAAAAACTGTTTTTT. This chain links TRBV12-3 or TRBV12-4 with TRBJ1-4; no definite D call. V lost 7 bases and J lost 8, with 20 bases in between. The CDR3 extends over 15 amino acids.